Listed here are 9 T cell receptor beta chains from one sample, sequenced in a study of cytomegalovirus exposure and HLA in healthy donors. The assay was immunoSEQ multiplex PCR, and TCRdb's table has in-frame clones only and misses some. The sample includes 95,000 to 150,000 clones, about 94% of them seen just once. Specimen: PBMCs. These receptors came from a woman aged 18-30 years in good health and CMV-seronegative.

The chain employs TRBV4-1 and TRBJ2-5; 15 bases line up with TRBD2. Germline V gene sequence: CDR1 MGHRA, CDR2 YSYEKL. Trimming removed 1 base from V and 7 bases from J; junction bases left unmatched: 16. The CDR3 is made up of 20 amino acids. CDR3 region: CASSQVPGLAGGPFLATQYF. The CDR3 nucleotides are TGCGCCAGCAGCCAAGTCCCCGGACTAGCGGGAGGGCCTTTCCTCGCGACCCAGTACTTC.

This clone was counted between two and nine times. V and J are TRBV19 and TRBJ2-1; 10 bases map to TRBD2. Trimming at V came to 5 bases and at J to 4 bases, leaving 8 bases not matched to a gene. The V gene's germline CDR1 is LNHDA and CDR2 SQIVND (reference sequence). The CDR3 consists of 16 residues. The CDR3: CASSPDSGRRYNEQFF. CDR3 bases: TGTGCCAGTAGTCCAGATAGCGGGAGGCGATACAATGAGCAGTTCTTC.

The chain is built from TRBV7-9 and TRBJ1-5; a weak D match, TRBD1 (6 bases). Germline CDR1 reads SEHNR; CDR2 reads FQNEAQ (reference sequence). Between the trimmed V and J ends, which lost 1 base and 7 bases, there was a span of 8 bases. The CDR3 is 13 residues long. The CDR3 sequence is CASSLGTDQPQHF. The CDR3 DNA reads TGTGCCAGCAGCTTAGGGACAGACCAGCCCCAGCATTTT.

The rearrangement links TRBV19 to TRBJ1-1; maybe TRBD1 (5 bases). The germline CDR1 and CDR2 sequences are LNHDA and SQIVND (reference sequence). The CDR3 has 15 amino acids. V lost 4 bases, J lost 5 bases, and 17 bases lay in between. The CDR3 sequence: CASSRGPWEDTEAFF. CDR3 bases: TGTGCCAGTAGTAGGGGACCTTGGGAGGATACTGAAGCTTTCTTT. Drawing the rest from reference TRBV19 and TRBJ1-1, the complete variable domain is DGGITQSPKYLFRKEGQNVTLSCEQNLNHDAMYWYRQDPGQGLRLIYYSQIVNDFQKGDIAEGYSVSREKKESFPLTVTSAQKNPTAFYLCASSRGPWEDTEAFFGQGTRLTVV.

The V gene is TRBV27, the J gene TRBJ2-1, with TRBD2 matching over 14 bases. From germline, CDR1 is MNHEY and CDR2 SMNVEV (reference sequence). V was pared by 7 bases and J by 6 bases, with 5 bases of the junction left unmatched. The CDR3 length is 15 residues. The CDR3 sequence: CASTTGTSGGNEQFF. The CDR3, as DNA: TGTGCCAGCACGACCGGGACTAGCGGGGGCAATGAGCAGTTCTTC.

V and J are TRBV7-9 and TRBJ1-2; possibly TRBD1 for D (5 bases). Germline V CDR1 and CDR2: SEHNR, FQNEAQ (reference sequence). Trimming removed 1 base from V and 8 bases from J, with 14 bases in between. This CDR3 is 14 amino acids long. This CDR3 is CASSLDRGVRGYTF. The CDR3 coding sequence is TGTGCCAGCAGCTTAGATCGGGGGGTGAGAGGCTACACCTTC.

This clone showed up just once. This chain links TRBV11-1 with TRBJ2-1; 7 bases align to TRBD1. Losses at the gene ends were 5 bases for V and 7 bases for J; bases not matched to a gene: 14. This CDR3 is 16 amino acids long. The germline CDR1 and CDR2 sequences are SGHAT and FQDESV (reference sequence). CDR3 sequence: CASSDDRAVSGNEQFF. In DNA, the CDR3 is TGTGCCAGCAGCGACGACAGGGCAGTTTCAGGGAATGAGCAGTTCTTC.

The sample holds one count of this clone. This chain connects TRBV5-1 to TRBJ2-7, with a tentative D call TRBD2 (5 bases). The CDR3 sequence is 14 residues long. Germline lookup yields CDR1 SGHRS and CDR2 YFSETQ. V was cut by 2 bases and J by 0 bases, with 9 bases left in between. As DNA, the CDR3 is TGCGCCAGCAGCTTTGACGGGATCTCCTACGAGCAGTACTTC. It is translated as CASSFDGISYEQYF.

The chain carries TRBV19 and TRBJ1-1; D not resolved. V was pared by 4 bases and J by 7 bases, with 19 bases between. The germline gives CDR1 LNHDA, CDR2 SQIVND (reference sequence). This CDR3 contains 15 residues. As DNA, the CDR3 is TGTGCCAGTAGTAGCCCCGGTGGGAGGATCGGTGAAGCTTTCTTT. It translates to CASSSPGGRIGEAFF.